The 19 T cell receptor beta chains presented below share a single source sample, sequenced in a study of a mutant IDH1 vaccine in newly diagnosed glioma. Their antigens are not known. The time point here: week 23, last vaccination. Topical imiquimod accompanied each vaccine dose, which consisted of 300 ug of mutant IDH1 20-mer peptide. Profiling relied on immunoSEQ multiplex PCR, and the TCRdb table lists in-frame clones only, not all of them. The sample contains about 38,000 clones, about four fifths of which appear only once. Sample: PBMCs, taken from a glioma patient whose treatment included an IDH1 peptide vaccine. The receptors shown here come from a man in his forties with glioma.

V is TRBV23-1 and J is TRBJ1-2; TRBD1 matches 8 bases. TRBV23-1 carries the ORF label, with uncertain function. The junction had 4 bases not matched to a gene; V was cut back by 0 bases and J by 4 bases. The CDR3 length is 15 residues. CDR3 residues: CASSQSYRGIYGYTF. CDR3 nucleotide sequence: TGCGCCAGCAGTCAATCGTACAGGGGGATCTATGGCTACACCTTC.

This clone was picked up one time. J is TRBJ2-3 and V is TRBV7-2; D unresolved. V was trimmed by 3 bases and J by 0 bases, leaving 7 bases between them. This CDR3 is 14 amino acids long. CDR1 and CDR2 from the germline V gene are SGHTA and FQGNSA. The CDR3: CASSFGRSTDTQYF. CDR3 coding DNA: TGTGCCAGCAGCTTTGGCAGGAGCACAGATACGCAGTATTTT.

The chain uses TRBV11-2 and TRBJ1-2, with 9 bases aligning to TRBD1. Per the germline V gene, CDR1 is SGHAT and CDR2 is FQNNGV. V lost 6 bases, J lost 3 bases, and 8 bases stayed unmatched. The CDR3 has 15 amino acids. The CDR3 is CASSTGGWGDYGYTF. CDR3 bases: TGTGCCAGCAGTACAGGGGGCTGGGGTGACTATGGCTACACCTTC.

The chain is built from TRBV4-3 and TRBJ2-7; perhaps TRBD2 as D (5 bases). The CDR3 is made up of 13 amino acids. Germline V gives CDR1 LGHNA, CDR2 YSLEER. V dropped 4 bases and J dropped 3 bases, with 10 bases sitting between them. The CDR3 sequence: CASSPTAGYEQYF. CDR3 nucleotides: TGCGCCAGCAGCCCAACCGCGGGCTACGAGCAGTACTTC.

The gene calls are TRBV19 and TRBJ1-2, with a possible D match to TRBD1 (6 bases). The CDR3 extends over 12 amino acids. Trimming took off 6 bases at V and 6 bases at J, with 11 bases between the two ends. In germline, CDR1 is LNHDA, CDR2 SQIVND (reference sequence). Written as DNA, the CDR3 is TGTGCCAGTAGGGGGGAGGGGGATGGCTACACCTTC. As protein: CASRGEGDGYTF.

V is TRBV7-2 and J is TRBJ2-5; D ambiguous. The J call is doubtful: the DNA matches TRBJ2-7 better. CDR3 length: 13 residues. Germline V gene lookup returns CDR1 SGHTA and CDR2 FQGNSA. CDR3 sequence (DNA): TGTGCCAGCAGCTTAGTAGACGGGTACGAGCAGTACTTC. It specifies CASSLVDGYEQYF.

The V gene is TRBV5-1, the J gene TRBJ2-5; 8 nucleotides align to TRBD1. The tail of the sequence fits TRBJ2-7 better, so the J call may be wrong. Germline-derived CDR1 and CDR2 are SGHRS and YFSETQ. This CDR3 is built from 15 residues. CDR3 sequence reads: CASSLAGQGPYEQYF. The CDR3 DNA is TGCGCCAGCAGCTTGGCCGGACAGGGACCCTACGAGCAGTACTTC.

This clone was seen a handful of times. The CDR3 DNA follows: TGCGCCAGCAGCCAAGATCTCCCTAGCAATCAGCCCCAGCATTTT. Its protein is CASSQDLPSNQPQHF. This rearrangement joins TRBV4-1 to TRBJ1-5; D not certain. Germline V gene lookup returns CDR1 MGHRA and CDR2 YSYEKL. V was cut by 0 bases and J by 0 bases, with 6 bases left in between. The CDR3 has 15 amino acids.

The chain couples TRBV5-8 to TRBJ1-2; no clear D gene. Trimming took off 0 bases at V and 8 bases at J, with 14 bases between the two ends. The CDR3 extends over 14 amino acids. CDR1 SGHTS and CDR2 YDEGEE come from the germline V gene. The DNA for the CDR3 is TGTGCCAGCAGCTTGGGGCCTATAGGAGGGGGCTACACCTTC. This codes for CASSLGPIGGGYTF.

The chain links TRBV9 to TRBJ2-1; 7 bases fit TRBD2. V lost 2 bases, J lost 2 bases, and 10 bases stayed unmatched. The CDR3 consists of 17 residues. Germline V gives CDR1 SGDLS, CDR2 YYNGEE. In DNA form, the CDR3 reads TGTGCCAGCAGCGTCTTAAACGGGGAGGGTACCTACAATGAGCAGTTCTTC. Protein product: CASSVLNGEGTYNEQFF.

The CDR3 protein is CASSPSWTDEKLFF. The DNA for the CDR3 is TGTGCCAGCAGCCCTTCCTGGACAGATGAAAAACTGTTTTTT. The chain uses TRBV7-6 and TRBJ1-4, with D perhaps matching TRBD1 (6 bases). V gave up 5 bases and J gave up 6 bases, with 13 bases separating them. Germline-derived CDR1 and CDR2 are SGHVS and FNYEAQ. This CDR3 region has 14 residues.

This clone turned up a few times. CDR3 sequence reads: CASSLTRQGYEQYF. The CDR3 nucleotides read TGTGCCAGCAGCCTTACGAGACAGGGCTACGAGCAGTACTTC. J is TRBJ2-5 and V is TRBV6-5; 7 bases line up with TRBD1. The J call may be incorrect, as the DNA end agrees better with TRBJ2-7. CDR1 is MNHEY and CDR2 is SVGAGI in the germline V gene. CDR3 length: 14 residues.

J is TRBJ1-2 and V is TRBV5-6, with D possibly being TRBD1 (6 bases). Germline V CDR1 and CDR2: SGHDT, YYEEEE. Trimming cost V 0 bases and J 9 bases, with 9 bases left between them. The CDR3 extends over 12 amino acids. CDR3 bases: TGTGCCAGCAGCTTGGAGGGGGGAAGCTACACCTTC. Its translation: CASSLEGGSYTF.

The rearrangement uses TRBV19 and TRBJ2-5; a possible D gene is TRBD1 (6 bases). The germline V gene encodes CDR1 LNHDA and CDR2 SQIVND (reference sequence). The CDR3 is 14 amino acids. Between the trimmed V and J ends, which lost 4 bases and 5 bases, there was a span of 14 bases. DNA for the CDR3: TGTGCCAGTAGTACGCAGGGGTCGGGGGAGACCCAGTACTTC. Amino acids: CASSTQGSGETQYF. Supplemented by reference TRBV19 and TRBJ2-5, the full variable domain reads DGGITQSPKYLFRKEGQNVTLSCEQNLNHDAMYWYRQDPGQGLRLIYYSQIVNDFQKGDIAEGYSVSREKKESFPLTVTSAQKNPTAFYLCASSTQGSGETQYFGPGTRLLVL.

This rearrangement joins TRBV6-6 to TRBJ1-2; 7 bases are shared with TRBD1. V shed 6 bases, J shed 4 bases, and the junction held 2 bases outside the gene matches. The CDR3 totals 12 residues. CDR1 MNHNY and CDR2 SVGAGI come from the germline V gene (reference sequence). CDR3 nucleotides: TGTGCCAGCAGACGGGACAGCTATGGCTACACCTTC. Residues: CASRRDSYGYTF.

This clone was seen more than once but under ten times. The V and J genes are TRBV5-1 and TRBJ1-1; a weak D match, TRBD1 (5 bases). Trimming shortened V by 0 bases and J by 7 bases, and 13 bases separated the two germline ends. Germline values: CDR1 SGHRS, CDR2 YFSETQ. The CDR3 has 14 amino acids. CDR3 nucleotide sequence: TGCGCCAGCAGCTTGGTGGGAGGGCAGGGTGAAGCTTTCTTT. This codes for CASSLVGGQGEAFF.

The chain carries TRBV7-3 and TRBJ2-5; weak D call: TRBD2 (6 bases). The CDR3 covers 16 residues. CDR1 and CDR2 from the germline V gene are SGHTA and FQGTGA. V lost 7 bases and J lost 13, with 31 bases in between. Here the CDR3 reads CASTLGGDVANRGRYF. The DNA of the CDR3 is TGTGCCAGCACCCTAGGCGGGGATGTCGCCAACCGAGGGAGGTACTTC.

The chain has TRBV2 and TRBJ2-1; D is perhaps TRBD1 or TRBD2 (5 bases each). Germline CDR1 and CDR2: SNHLY and FYNNEI. The length of the CDR3 is 13 residues. V was trimmed by 6 bases and J by 2 bases, leaving 8 bases between them. In DNA, the CDR3 is TGTGCCAGCAGCCGGGACCCCTACAATGAGCAGTTCTTC. Its translation: CASSRDPYNEQFF.

The rearrangement joins TRBV4-2 to TRBJ2-7; perhaps D is TRBD1 or TRBD2 (6 bases each). The V end lost 0 bases, the J end lost 4 bases, and 22 bases lay between the germline ends. The CDR3 extends over 18 amino acids. Germline V CDR1 and CDR2: LGHNA, YNFKEQ. CDR3 bases: TGTGCCAGCAGCCAAGAAGGAAGGGGGACAACGGGGGTTTACGAGCAGTACTTC. The encoded protein is CASSQEGRGTTGVYEQYF.